Below, 23 T cell receptor beta chains from the same sample are listed, as sequenced in a study of blood T cells in healthy people across ages. Together with a sample-barcoded 5' primer, a J-beta primer mix was included in a second PCR lasting about 7 to 11 cycles. Each CDR3 protein is one row after TCRdb ran MiXCR on the 5' RACE reads. The table shows approximately 800,000 distinct CDR3 sequences, with about 59% occurring only once. The source material was blood. Receptors were obtained from a man aged 25 to 40 in good health.

This clonotype showed up just a few times. The J gene is TRBJ1-2, the V gene TRBV6-5, with D possibly TRBD1 on 5 matching bases. V lost 6 bases and J 5 bases, leaving 16 bases between the germline ends. Germline CDR1 MNHEY, CDR2 SVGAGI. The CDR3 covers 14 residues. The CDR3 is CASSRIWPGYGYTF. In nucleotides, the CDR3 is TGTGCCAGCAGCCGAATATGGCCAGGGTATGGCTACACCTTC.

V usage is TRBV2 and J usage is TRBJ1-5; D gene ambiguous. Germline CDR1 and CDR2: SNHLY and FYNNEI. Trimming removed 0 bases from V and 3 bases from J, with 9 bases in between. There are 15 residues in the CDR3. The CDR3 loop reads CASSEALTFNQPQHF. CDR3 bases: TGTGCCAGCAGTGAAGCGCTGACGTTCAATCAGCCCCAGCATTTT.

The CDR3 DNA reads as TGCAGTGCTAGTTCTGAGGGGGGGCCACGCGAGACCCAGTACTTC. It is translated as CSASSEGGPRETQYF. This chain links TRBV20-1 with TRBJ2-5; tentatively, D is TRBD2 (7 bases). Deletions cut 3 bases from V and 5 bases from J, with 19 bases between. Germline lookup yields CDR1 DFQATT and CDR2 SNEGSKA (reference sequence). The CDR3 has 15 amino acids.

V gene TRBV6-5 combines with J gene TRBJ2-3; D is ambiguous. Germline V lookup: CDR1 MNHEY, CDR2 SVGAGI. CDR3 size: 14 residues. V was trimmed by 4 bases and J by 5 bases, leaving 13 bases between them. The CDR3 DNA sequence: TGTGCCAGCAGTTTATCCCTGGCTGGAGATACGCAGTATTTT. As protein: CASSLSLAGDTQYF.

V is TRBV12-3 or TRBV12-4 and J is TRBJ2-1, with D possibly called TRBD1 or TRBD2 (6 bases each). Trimming took 3 bases from V and 3 from J, leaving 12 bases between them. The CDR3 runs 15 residues. DNA of the CDR3: TGTGCCAGCAGTTTTGAGGGGGGATACTACAATGAGCAGTTCTTC. It translates to CASSFEGGYYNEQFF.

This chain uses TRBV5-1 with TRBJ2-4; either TRBD1 or TRBD2 may supply D (6 bases each). The J call is uncertain, as TRBJ2-7 better fits the DNA end. This CDR3 spans 15 amino acids. Germline CDR1 and CDR2: SGHRS and YFSETQ. The CDR3 loop is CASSLVGGPTYEQYF. The CDR3, as DNA: TGCGCCAGCAGCTTGGTAGGGGGGCCGACCTACGAGCAGTACTTC.

This clonotype was recorded a few times. The V and J genes are TRBV10-3 and TRBJ2-3; weak D call: TRBD1 (6 bases). This CDR3 comprises 15 residues. V dropped 3 bases and J dropped 1 base, with 11 bases sitting between them. Per germline, CDR1 ENHRY and CDR2 SYGVKD. CDR3 in amino acids: CAISDPGDRTDTQYF. The CDR3 coding sequence is TGTGCCATCAGTGATCCAGGGGACCGCACAGATACGCAGTATTTT.

The CDR3 is CASSLWTYSGNSGANVLTF. The CDR3 DNA is TGTGCCAGCAGCCTCTGGACCTATAGCGGGAACTCTGGGGCCAACGTCCTGACTTTC. The J gene is TRBJ2-6, the V gene TRBV7-3, with 8 bases that match TRBD2. The J segment lost 0 bases and the V segment lost 5 bases, leaving 12 bases of the junction unmatched. The germline V gene has CDR1 SGHTA and CDR2 FQGTGA. The CDR3 covers 19 residues.

With regard to this clonotype: One junction end does not reproduce the germline sequence, and a read error may be involved. The CDR3 sequence: CASSPAGQAGEQYF. CDR3 coding DNA: TGTGCCAGCAGCCCCGCCGGGCAGGCTGGGGAGCAGTACTTT. V and J are TRBV7-2 and TRBJ2-5; TRBD2 might be the D (5 bases). From germline, CDR1 is SGHTA and CDR2 FQGNSA. The CDR3 loop spans 14 amino acids.

The rearrangement uses TRBV12-3 or TRBV12-4 and TRBJ2-1; D gene unclear. V was trimmed by 2 bases and J by 9 bases, leaving 5 bases between them. The length of the CDR3 is 11 residues. CDR3 DNA sequence: TGTGCCAGCAGTTTATTCGGTGAGCAGTTCTTC. Translation: CASSLFGEQFF.

V and J are TRBV6-2 or TRBV6-3 and TRBJ2-4; a possible D gene is TRBD1 (6 bases). Germline V gene data show CDR1 as MNHEY and CDR2 as SVGEGT. The V gene lost 2 bases and the J gene lost 8 bases, with 16 bases spanning the gap. The CDR3 covers 15 residues. This chain's CDR3 is CASSYLWGPRDIQYF. DNA for the CDR3: TGTGCCAGCAGTTACCTATGGGGGCCGCGAGACATTCAGTACTTC.

The table lists this clonotype with a few counts. The chain has TRBV4-2 and TRBJ2-6; possible D gene TRBD2, 6 bases. Trimming left V 1 base short and J 2 bases short, with 6 bases between. The length of the CDR3 is 15 residues. CDR1 and CDR2 (germline): LGHNA, YNFKEQ. The CDR3 loop is CASSQGRAGANVLTF. The DNA of the CDR3 is TGTGCCAGCAGCCAAGGGAGGGCTGGGGCCAACGTCCTGACTTTC.

This chain links TRBV5-1 with TRBJ2-3, with TRBD2 matching 11 bases. Germline CDR1 SGHRS, CDR2 YFSETQ. The CDR3 loop spans 18 amino acids. V lost 4 bases to trimming and J lost 0 bases; unmatched junction nucleotides: 10. The DNA for the CDR3 is TGCGCCAGCAGCCCTCTCCCGACTAGCGGGGCTAGCACAGATACGCAGTATTTT. Translation: CASSPLPTSGASTDTQYF.

CDR3 loop: CASKGGATYEQYF. CDR3 DNA: TGTGCCAGCAAGGGGGGCGCGACCTACGAGCAGTACTTC. This chain links TRBV6-2 or TRBV6-3 with TRBJ2-7; either TRBD1 or TRBD2 may supply D (6 bases each). Trimming removed 7 bases from V and 2 bases from J, with 12 bases in between. Per germline, CDR1 MNHEY and CDR2 SVGEGT. This CDR3 has 13 amino acids.

CDR3 sequence: CSARATGTGASGYTF. CDR3 sequence (DNA): TGCAGTGCTAGAGCAACCGGGACAGGGGCCTCTGGCTACACCTTC. J is TRBJ1-2 and V is TRBV20-1, with 10 bases identical to TRBD1. The CDR3 extends over 15 amino acids. The V gene end was trimmed by 1 base and the J gene end by 7 bases; junction bases not matched to a gene: 9. Germline CDR1 is DFQATT and CDR2 is SNEGSKA (reference sequence).

This chain joins TRBV28 and TRBJ1-5; 8 nucleotides line up with TRBD1. V gave up 3 bases and J gave up 5 bases; unmatched junction bases: 6. Germline CDR1 and CDR2: MDHEN and SYDVKM. The CDR3 has 15 residues. The CDR3 coding sequence is TGTGCCAGCAGTTTTCCGGACAGGGTTGATCAGCCCCAGCATTTT. Its protein is CASSFPDRVDQPQHF. The complete variable domain, with remaining parts taken from reference TRBV28 and TRBJ1-5, reads DVKVTQSSRYLVKRTGEKVFLECVQDMDHENMFWYRQDPGLGLRLIYFSYDVKMKEKGDIPEGYSVSREKKERFSLILESASTNQTSMYLCASSFPDRVDQPQHFGDGTRLSIL.

In its sample, this clonotype was seen once. The chain uses TRBV7-8 and TRBJ2-3; D gene ambiguous. V lost 1 base to trimming and J lost 2 bases, with 10 bases between them. The germline CDR1 and CDR2 sequences are SGHVS and FQNEAQ. This CDR3 contains 15 residues. CDR3 loop: CASSLEARPTDTQYF. The CDR3 coding sequence is TGTGCCAGCAGCTTAGAGGCGCGTCCCACAGATACGCAGTATTTT.

The CDR3: CASSYASGGDIQYF. DNA of the CDR3: TGTGCCAGCAGTTACGCTAGCGGGGGAGACATTCAGTACTTC. The rearrangement joins TRBV6-6 to TRBJ2-4; 10 bases are shared with TRBD2. This CDR3 spans 14 amino acids. Germline V gives CDR1 MNHNY, CDR2 SVGAGI (reference sequence). The trim removed 2 bases at V and 8 bases at J, leaving 3 bases unmatched.

The chain is built from TRBV30 and TRBJ1-6; tentative D call: TRBD1 (6 bases). V was pared by 0 bases and J by 7 bases, with 13 bases between. Germline V gene lookup returns CDR1 GTSNPN and CDR2 SVGIG (reference sequence). The CDR3 consists of 15 residues. As DNA, the CDR3 is TGTGCCTGGAGTGTAACGGGGGGCGAAAATTCACCCCTCCACTTT. Its protein is CAWSVTGGENSPLHF.

This clonotype came up once. The V gene is TRBV10-3, the J gene TRBJ2-4; a weak D match, TRBD2 (6 bases). Germline CDR1 and CDR2: ENHRY and SYGVKD. CDR3 length: 14 amino acids. V lost 4 bases and J 13 bases, leaving 20 bases between the germline ends. The CDR3 DNA follows: TGTGCCATCAGTGCGTCGGGGGACTCCCGGGAGCAGTACTTC. This translates into CAISASGDSREQYF.

This clonotype was seen only a few times. The J gene is TRBJ2-7, the V gene TRBV4-3; 11 bases agree with TRBD1. The CDR3 sequence is 15 residues long. The V gene's germline CDR1 is LGHNA and CDR2 YSLEER. V lost 5 bases and J lost 3; bases outside the gene matches: 6. The CDR3 bases are TGCGCCAGCAGCTATCGGACAGGGGGCATCTACGAGCAGTACTTC. It encodes CASSYRTGGIYEQYF.

The V gene is TRBV12-3 or TRBV12-4, the J gene TRBJ2-7; 9 bases line up with TRBD1. The CDR3 totals 16 residues. Trimming cost V 3 bases and J 1 base; bases outside gene matches: 7. In nucleotides, the CDR3 is TGTGCCAGCAGTTTGATTCGAGGACAGGGGTCCTACGAGCAGTACTTC. It yields the protein CASSLIRGQGSYEQYF.

V is TRBV28 and J is TRBJ2-5; 9 bases align to TRBD1. J gave up 6 bases and V 7 bases, and 3 bases lay outside the gene matches. The CDR3 sequence is 12 residues long. The V gene's germline CDR1 is MDHEN and CDR2 SYDVKM. The CDR3 spells CASNRGLKTQYF. The CDR3, as DNA: TGTGCCAGCAACAGGGGGCTAAAGACCCAGTACTTC. The variable domain in full, with the rest retrieved from reference TRBV28 and TRBJ2-5, is DVKVTQSSRYLVKRTGEKVFLECVQDMDHENMFWYRQDPGLGLRLIYFSYDVKMKEKGDIPEGYSVSREKKERFSLILESASTNQTSMYLCASNRGLKTQYFGPGTRLLVL.